In this sample, the clone carrying this T cell receptor beta chain turned up a few times. Antigen: not known. From germline, CDR1 is MGHRA and CDR2 YSYEKL. Trimming removed 1 base from V and 6 bases from J; junction bases left unmatched: 9. The CDR3 extends over 16 amino acids. The source of the sample is a study of T cell repertoires in cytomegalovirus infection. Study at large: TCR beta signatures that were public indicated CMV infection and matching HLA type. Study observations and caveats: HLA-C-restricted CMV clonotypes gave the most frequent clonotype in two of eight donors. Summed frequency of public TCR beta families distinguished CMV carriers with the relevant HLA.

TCRdb itself ran the reads through MiXCR, one entry per CDR3 protein. The table records about 150,000 distinct CDR3 sequences, 17% of them present only once. Source material: CD8+ T cells from PBMCs. This sequence was found in a human donor in good health (CMV status not recorded). Some clones in this sample may be carry-over from other donors' samples. V gene TRBV4-1 combines with J gene TRBJ2-1; 7 nucleotides line up with TRBD2. CDR3 in DNA: TGCGCCAGCAGCCAAGTCGGGCTAGCGGCGCTCAATGAGCAGTTCTTC. Encoded protein: CASSQVGLAALNEQFF.